Below are 32 T cell receptor beta chains sequenced from a single sample in a study of OX40 agonist ivuxolimab in advanced cancers. The protocol was immunoSEQ multiplex PCR, while the TCRdb copy is restricted to in-frame clones and leaves out a portion. The table records around 140,000 clones, about 93% of them present only once. This sample comprised CD4+ or CD8+ T cells sorted from blood, obtained in a trial of the OX40 agonist ivuxolimab. These receptor sequences come from an adult with an advanced solid tumor such as melanoma, head and neck, liver or kidney cancer.

V is TRBV19 and J is TRBJ2-2; 12 bases map to TRBD2. The CDR3 is 16 residues long. V was clipped by 6 bases and J by 3 bases; unmatched bases: 5. Germline V gene sequence: CDR1 LNHDA, CDR2 SQIVND (reference sequence). The chain's CDR3 is CASSHLAGGYTGELFF. CDR3 DNA sequence: TGTGCCAGTAGCCACCTAGCGGGAGGGTACACCGGGGAGCTGTTTTTT.

This clone appeared a few times. J is TRBJ2-5 and V is TRBV5-1, with a tentative D call TRBD2 (12 bases). CDR3 size: 15 residues. V was shortened by 2 bases and J by 11 bases, with 22 bases between the two germline ends. The germline V gene encodes CDR1 SGHRS and CDR2 YFSETQ. Here the CDR3 reads CASSLGLAGQGEQYF. The CDR3 bases are TGCGCCAGCAGCTTAGGACTAGCGGGACAGGGGGAGCAGTACTTC. Full variable domain (outside the CDR3, taken from reference TRBV5-1 and TRBJ2-5): KAGVTQTPRYLIKTRGQQVTLSCSPISGHRSVSWYQQTPGQGLQFLFEYFSETQRNKGNFPGRFSGRQFSNSRSEMNVSTLELGDSALYLCASSLGLAGQGEQYFGPGTRLLVL.

This clone was recorded only once. This sequence joins TRBV4-2 and TRBJ2-2, with D possibly being TRBD2 (6 bases). Germline loops: CDR1 LGHNA, CDR2 YNFKEQ. CDR3 length: 16 amino acids. Trimming took 1 base from V and 5 from J, leaving 14 bases between them. The CDR3: CASSQVNSGLTGELFF. CDR3 nucleotides: TGTGCCAGCAGCCAAGTGAACAGCGGACTAACCGGGGAGCTGTTTTTT.

The rearrangement uses TRBV7-2 and TRBJ1-1; D is uncertain. CDR3 size: 14 residues. Germline V gene data show CDR1 as SGHTA and CDR2 as FQGNSA. V dropped 6 bases and J dropped 8 bases, with 19 bases sitting between them. The CDR3 nucleotides read TGTGCCAGCAGTGTCTCGCCGGCGCGTAGGGAAGCTTTCTTT. It yields the protein CASSVSPARREAFF.

The V gene is TRBV7-7, the J gene TRBJ1-4; TRBD1 might be the D (5 bases). From germline, CDR1 is SSHAT and CDR2 FNYEAQ (reference sequence). V lost 3 bases and J lost 8, with 16 bases in between. CDR3 length equals 15 residues. The CDR3, as DNA: TGTGCCAGCAGCTTGGCCGGGGGGATTGAAGAAAAACTGTTTTTT. Amino acids: CASSLAGGIEEKLFF.

The chain combines TRBV7-8 with TRBJ1-5; D is perhaps TRBD1 (5 bases). This CDR3 is built from 14 residues. V was clipped by 3 bases and J by 4 bases, with 10 bases between them. CDR1 SGHVS and CDR2 FQNEAQ come from the germline V gene. CDR3 DNA: TGTGCCAGCAGCTTTAAGGGGTCGAATCAGCCCCAGCATTTT. This encodes CASSFKGSNQPQHF.

This chain joins TRBV19 and TRBJ2-3; D unresolved. The CDR3 extends over 16 amino acids. Germline CDR1 LNHDA, CDR2 SQIVND (reference sequence). Trimming pared 3 bases from V and 0 bases from J, leaving 13 bases between. In DNA, the CDR3 is TGTGCCAGTAGTATCCCCCAGGCGCGGAGCACAGATACGCAGTATTTT. Translation: CASSIPQARSTDTQYF.

The rearrangement joins TRBV19 to TRBJ2-1; 9 nucleotides agree with TRBD1. V shed 5 bases and J 9 bases; nucleotides not matched to a gene: 8. This CDR3 contains 14 residues. In germline, CDR1 is LNHDA, CDR2 SQIVND (reference sequence). In DNA, the CDR3 is TGTGCCAGTAGTTGGCGGGACAGGGAAAGTGAGCAGTTCTTC. It yields the protein CASSWRDRESEQFF.

V is TRBV19 and J is TRBJ2-5; TRBD1 or TRBD2 may be the D gene (6 bases each). Between the trimmed V and J ends, which lost 5 bases and 5 bases, there was a span of 15 bases. CDR1 and CDR2 (germline): LNHDA, SQIVND (reference sequence). The CDR3 has 14 residues. CDR3 DNA sequence: TGTGCCAGTAGTGAACAGGGAGGCGGCGAGACCCAGTACTTC. As protein: CASSEQGGGETQYF.

The rearrangement uses TRBV4-2 and TRBJ1-1; a weak D match, TRBD1 (6 bases). Germline V lookup: CDR1 LGHNA, CDR2 YNFKEQ. V lost 3 bases, J lost 1 base, and 15 bases lay in between. This CDR3 is built from 16 residues. The CDR3: CASSHSSDRWNTEAFF. CDR3 in DNA: TGTGCCAGCAGCCATTCCTCGGACAGATGGAACACTGAAGCTTTCTTT.

This rearrangement joins TRBV5-1 to TRBJ2-7, with D perhaps TRBD1 (6 bases). In germline, CDR1 is SGHRS, CDR2 YFSETQ. CDR3 size: 18 residues. V gave up 0 bases and J gave up 2 bases, with 21 bases separating them. DNA of the CDR3: TGCGCCAGCAGCTTGGAGGAGGTCTCCAGGGGTTACCCCTACGAGCAGTACTTC. It yields the protein CASSLEEVSRGYPYEQYF.

J is TRBJ1-1 and V is TRBV7-9; D remains ambiguous. The CDR3 contains 14 residues. Trimming took 2 bases from V and 1 from J, leaving 8 bases between them. From germline, CDR1 is SEHNR and CDR2 FQNEAQ (reference sequence). CDR3 residues: CASSLQEGNTEAFF. In DNA, the CDR3 is TGTGCCAGCAGCTTACAAGAAGGGAACACTGAAGCTTTCTTT. The whole variable domain, remainder taken from reference TRBV7-9 and TRBJ1-1, is DTGVSQNPRHKITKRGQNVTFRCDPISEHNRLYWYRQTLGQGPEFLTYFQNEAQLEKSRLLSDRFSAERPKGSFSTLEIQRTEQGDSAMYLCASSLQEGNTEAFFGQGTRLTVV.

The chain uses TRBV5-4 and TRBJ2-5; D is uncertain. Trimming shortened V by 3 bases and J by 2 bases, and 11 bases separated the two germline ends. Per germline, CDR1 SGHNT and CDR2 YYREEE (reference sequence). CDR3 length equals 14 residues. CDR3 sequence: CASSSPGSQETQYF. The CDR3 region has the DNA TGTGCCAGCAGCTCCCCCGGCAGTCAAGAGACCCAGTACTTC.

With regard to this clone: Compared with germline, one end of the junction differs, possibly owing to a read error. The chain links TRBV10-3 to TRBJ1-5; D call uncertain. Per germline, CDR1 ENHRY and CDR2 SYGVKD. CDR3 size: 14 residues. The chain's CDR3 is CASSYAPGIQPQHF. CDR3 in DNA: TGTGCCAGCAGTTACGCCCCGGGAATTCAGCCCCAGCATTTT.

This rearrangement joins TRBV6-5 to TRBJ1-6; D gene unclear. V lost 10 bases and J lost 7, with 14 bases in between. Germline V gene lookup returns CDR1 MNHEY and CDR2 SVGAGI. The CDR3 totals 13 residues. CDR3 sequence (DNA): TGTGCCATCGATCGGGTCCTAAATTCACCCCTCCACTTT. Protein sequence: CAIDRVLNSPLHF.

The V call is TRBV5-4, the J call TRBJ1-2; D gene uncertain. Germline V gene data show CDR1 as SGHNT and CDR2 as YYREEE (reference sequence). This CDR3 region has 12 residues. Trimming shortened V by 1 base and J by 2 bases, and 3 bases separated the two germline ends. The CDR3 region is CASSLSNYGYTF. Written as DNA, the CDR3 is TGTGCCAGCAGCTTGAGCAACTATGGCTACACCTTC.

The rearrangement joins TRBV27 to TRBJ1-5; TRBD1 might be the D (5 bases). V was trimmed by 3 bases and J by 2 bases, leaving 8 bases between them. The CDR3 length is 14 residues. Germline V gene data show CDR1 as MNHEY and CDR2 as SMNVEV (reference sequence). The CDR3 DNA follows: TGTGCCAGCAGTTTGGGACCGCGCAATCAGCCCCAGCATTTT. It specifies CASSLGPRNQPQHF.

The chain is built from TRBV5-1 and TRBJ1-2; 7 bases line up with TRBD1. From germline, CDR1 is SGHRS and CDR2 YFSETQ. V lost 0 bases to trimming and J lost 2 bases; unmatched junction nucleotides: 10. The CDR3 consists of 17 residues. CDR3: CASSLGFLRQGNYGYTF. Written as DNA, the CDR3 is TGCGCCAGCAGCTTGGGTTTTTTAAGACAGGGAAACTATGGCTACACCTTC.

The V and J genes are TRBV7-3 and TRBJ2-3, with D possibly called TRBD1 or TRBD2 (7 bases each). V was cut by 5 bases and J by 4 bases, with 16 bases left in between. Germline CDR1 and CDR2: SGHTA and FQGTGA. The length of the CDR3 is 15 residues. CDR3 in amino acids: CASSPQGGGSDTQYF. The CDR3 coding sequence is TGTGCCAGCAGCCCCCAGGGGGGGGGCTCAGATACGCAGTATTTT.

For this clone: One end of the junction varies from germline; a read error may be responsible. Other DNA sequences in the sample encode the same CDR3. The CDR3 here is CASSLEGTGGFGYTF. CDR3 bases: TGTGCCAGCAGCTTGGAAGGGACAGGGGGATTTGGCTACACCTTC. V is TRBV5-1 and J is TRBJ1-2; TRBD1 aligns across 11 bases. CDR3 length: 15 residues. Germline V gene data show CDR1 as SGHRS and CDR2 as YFSETQ.

This chain connects TRBV5-8 to TRBJ2-7; no clear D. The CDR3 has 11 amino acids. CDR1 and CDR2 (germline): SGHTS, YDEGEE. The germline V and J ends were trimmed by 5 bases and 4 bases, with 7 bases remaining between them. The CDR3 DNA reads as TGTGCCAGCAGTTTTGGTTACGAGCAGTACTTC. This encodes CASSFGYEQYF.

The chain carries TRBV7-2 and TRBJ1-2; 8 bases match TRBD1. The CDR3 totals 15 residues. J was trimmed by 0 bases and V by 5 bases; bases with no gene match: 5. Germline V gives CDR1 SGHTA, CDR2 FQGNSA. The CDR3 bases are TGTGCCAGCAGCCGTGGGGGACAGGCTAACTATGGCTACACCTTC. Amino acid sequence: CASSRGGQANYGYTF. The full variable domain, with the rest looked up from reference TRBV7-2 and TRBJ1-2, is GAGVSQSPSNKVTEKGKDVELRCDPISGHTALYWYRQSLGQGLEFLIYFQGNSAPDKSGLPSDRFSAERTGGSVSTLTIQRTQQEDSAVYLCASSRGGQANYGYTFGSGTRLTVV.

This clone was recorded a few times. The chain joins TRBV9 to TRBJ1-2; perhaps TRBD1 as D (5 bases). This CDR3 spans 16 amino acids. Per the germline V gene, CDR1 is SGDLS and CDR2 is YYNGEE. Trimming left V 4 bases short and J 0 bases short, with 16 bases between. The chain's CDR3 is CASSPQAGTANYGYTF. CDR3 nucleotide sequence: TGTGCCAGCAGCCCCCAAGCCGGGACGGCTAACTATGGCTACACCTTC.

The chain combines TRBV29-1 with TRBJ1-1; no definite D call. From germline, CDR1 is SQVTM and CDR2 ANQGSEA. Deletions cut 3 bases from V and 5 bases from J, with 13 bases between. CDR3 length: 13 residues. The CDR3 reads CSVERTRRTEAFF. As DNA, the CDR3 is TGCAGCGTTGAGAGGACCCGGAGGACTGAAGCTTTCTTT. Full variable domain (rest looked up from reference TRBV29-1 and TRBJ1-1): SAVISQKPSRDICQRGTSLTIQCQVDSQVTMMFWYRQQPGQSLTLIATANQGSEATYESGFVIDKFPISRPNLTFSTLTVSNMSPEDSSIYLCSVERTRRTEAFFGQGTRLTVV.

This clone was detected only a few times. The V gene is TRBV19, the J gene TRBJ1-2, with unresolved D. Trimming took 7 bases from V and 3 from J, leaving 12 bases between them. In germline, CDR1 is LNHDA, CDR2 SQIVND (reference sequence). The CDR3 has 13 amino acids. The CDR3 DNA reads TGTGCCAGTACGCGCGGGGTTGACTATGGCTACACCTTC. Translating it yields CASTRGVDYGYTF.

This chain uses TRBV7-9 with TRBJ2-7; tentatively, D is TRBD1 or TRBD2 (5 bases each). The CDR3 has 15 amino acids. Looked up from germline, CDR1 is SEHNR and CDR2 is FQNEAQ (reference sequence). V dropped 2 bases and J dropped 5 bases, with 16 bases sitting between them. The CDR3 is CASSLSSGRINEQYF. CDR3 bases: TGTGCCAGCAGCTTAAGTTCGGGACGGATAAACGAGCAGTACTTC.

V is TRBV6-6 and J is TRBJ2-7; no clear D. This CDR3 comprises 15 residues. Per the germline V gene, CDR1 is MNHNY and CDR2 is SVGAGI (reference sequence). V was cut by 6 bases and J by 3 bases, with 18 bases left in between. The DNA for the CDR3 is TGTGCCAGCAGCCCCGAGGCTTACCCCTACTACGAGCAGTACTTC. As protein: CASSPEAYPYYEQYF.

This clone was detected once. The V and J genes are TRBV28 and TRBJ1-2, with no clear D. The germline V gene encodes CDR1 MDHEN and CDR2 SYDVKM. V was trimmed by 3 bases and J by 3 bases, leaving 17 bases between them. The CDR3 has 16 amino acids. The CDR3 region has the DNA TGTGCCAGCAGTTTCCCTCCCCCCCGGGGTGACTATGGCTACACCTTC. Translated: CASSFPPPRGDYGYTF.

The chain is built from TRBV18 and TRBJ2-1; 13 bases align to TRBD2. Trimming took 6 bases from V and 6 from J; bases not matched to a gene: 8. CDR1 KGHSH and CDR2 LQKENI come from the germline V gene. The CDR3 spans 16 residues. CDR3 sequence: CASSPELAGGPNEQFF. The CDR3 nucleotides are TGTGCCAGCTCGCCGGAACTAGCGGGAGGGCCCAATGAGCAGTTCTTC. Complete variable domain (other parts from reference TRBV18 and TRBJ2-1): NAGVMQNPRHLVRRRGQEARLRCSPMKGHSHVYWYRQLPEEGLKFMVYLQKENIIDESGMPKERFSAEFPKEGPSILRIQQVVRGDSAAYFCASSPELAGGPNEQFFGPGTRLTVL.

The chain joins TRBV28 to TRBJ1-3, with D hard to call. Germline-derived CDR1 and CDR2 are MDHEN and SYDVKM. The CDR3 loop spans 13 amino acids. The germline V and J ends were trimmed by 7 bases and 0 bases, with 7 bases remaining between them. CDR3 in amino acids: CASIKLSGNTIYF. The CDR3 DNA follows: TGTGCCAGCATTAAACTCTCTGGAAACACCATATATTTT.

This chain uses TRBV30 with TRBJ2-1; TRBD2 is a possible D gene (5 bases). The V gene lost 0 bases and the J gene lost 8 bases, with 14 bases spanning the gap. CDR1 is GTSNPN, CDR2 SVGIG, per germline (reference sequence). The CDR3 sequence is 14 residues long. The CDR3 loop reads CAWSVLGIGDEQFF. The CDR3 DNA reads as TGTGCCTGGAGTGTACTCGGTATCGGGGATGAGCAGTTCTTC.

In this sample, this clone turned up once. Other nucleotide sequences from this sample produce the same CDR3. The CDR3 sequence: CASSPGTGETQYF. The CDR3 region has the DNA TGCGCCAGCAGCCCCGGGACCGGGGAGACCCAGTACTTC. The chain is built from TRBV5-1 and TRBJ2-5; D may match TRBD1 or TRBD2 (5 bases each). Trimming removed 4 bases at V and 5 bases at J, with 12 bases between. Germline loops: CDR1 SGHRS, CDR2 YFSETQ. The CDR3 spans 13 residues.